The 18 T cell receptor beta chains below come from one sample, sequenced in a study of immune heterogeneity within non-small cell lung tumors. TCR beta CDR3 was amplified by multiplex PCR, first round around 10 cycles, 32 V and 13 J primers. TCRdb redid the calling of the multiplex PCR reads with MiXCR, one entry per CDR3 protein. The data show 15,000 or so distinct CDR3 sequences, with 28% seen just once and roughly 5.2% held by the top ten. Bulk tumor genomic DNA was the template, and each sample received about 590 ng. Several biopsies per primary tumor were taken during surgery, spaced as far apart as possible. These patients got curative surgery after being newly diagnosed with untreated non-small cell lung cancer. The sequenced sample consisted of lung tumor tissue. The receptors derive from a man aged 35 to 55 with non-small cell lung cancer.

Turning to this clonotype: A read error may be the cause here, since a much bigger clone is one base away. The chain employs TRBV11-2 and TRBJ1-6, with D hard to call. Germline CDR1 SGHAT, CDR2 FQNNGV. This CDR3 comprises 20 residues. The CDR3 is CASSLDPPTEERSYNPPLHF. CDR3 coding DNA: TGTGCCAGCAGCTTAGATCCCCCCACCGAGGAACGCTCCTATAATCCACCCCTCCACTTT.

This clonotype occurred a few times. The chain combines TRBV20-1 with TRBJ2-4; 8 bases line up with TRBD1. Germline V gives CDR1 DFQATT, CDR2 SNEGSKA (reference sequence). V gave up 6 bases and J gave up 9 bases; unmatched junction bases: 16. The CDR3 is made up of 15 amino acids. The CDR3 nucleotides read TGCAGTGCCTCAATGTCCGACAGGGGCCCGACCATTCAGTACTTC. This codes for CSASMSDRGPTIQYF.

The chain combines TRBV5-4 with TRBJ2-2; 7 positions agree with TRBD1. Germline CDR1 SGHNT, CDR2 YYREEE (reference sequence). The CDR3 is 14 residues long. V gave up 4 bases and J gave up 5 bases; unmatched junction bases: 5. CDR3 in DNA: TGTGCCAGCAGCAAGACACAGGGGACCGGGGAGCTGTTTTTT. Its translation: CASSKTQGTGELFF.

At least ten counts were recorded for this clonotype. The gene calls are TRBV5-1 and TRBJ1-1, with a possible D match to TRBD1 (6 bases). V dropped 4 bases and J dropped 3 bases, with 22 bases sitting between them. This CDR3 spans 17 amino acids. From germline, CDR1 is SGHRS and CDR2 YFSETQ. CDR3 nucleotides: TGCGCCAGCAGCAGCTACAGGGATGGATTCTCGGACACTGAAGCTTTCTTT. Residues: CASSSYRDGFSDTEAFF.

This clonotype was recorded many times. The chain links TRBV15 to TRBJ2-4; D ambiguous. V was cut by 2 bases and J by 0 bases, with 8 bases left in between. From germline, CDR1 is LNHNV and CDR2 YYDKDF (reference sequence). This CDR3 region has 15 residues. In DNA form, the CDR3 reads TGTGCCACCAGCAGAATGGACGGAGCCAAAAACATTCAGTACTTC. It specifies CATSRMDGAKNIQYF.

The CDR3 nucleotides read TGCGCCAGCAGCCTTCAAGGGGACGTCACTGAAGCTTTCTTT. It encodes CASSLQGDVTEAFF. The J gene is TRBJ1-1, the V gene TRBV10-2; D is possibly TRBD1 (5 bases). CDR1 and CDR2 (germline): WSHSY, SAAADI. This CDR3 contains 14 residues. V gave up 6 bases and J gave up 4 bases, with 15 bases separating them.

This clonotype is medium-sized (0.01 to 0.1%) in the sample. V is TRBV7-6 and J is TRBJ2-7; D is undetermined. V was trimmed by 4 bases and J by 9 bases, leaving 7 bases between them. Germline loops: CDR1 SGHVS, CDR2 FNYEAQ. This CDR3 spans 10 amino acids. CDR3 amino acids: CASSWIRQYF. DNA of the CDR3: TGTGCCAGCAGCTGGATCCGGCAGTACTTC.

This clonotype was seen many times. The genes are TRBV7-9 and TRBJ1-1; D perhaps matches TRBD1 (5 bases). V was pared by 4 bases and J by 1 base, with 10 bases between. Germline loops: CDR1 SEHNR, CDR2 FQNEAQ (reference sequence). The CDR3 is made up of 14 amino acids. The DNA for the CDR3 is TGTGCCAGCAGCTCGGATGGGGGGAACACTGAAGCTTTCTTT. Protein sequence: CASSSDGGNTEAFF.

This clonotype has a count of ten or more. The gene calls are TRBV6-1 and TRBJ2-3; perhaps TRBD2 as D (5 bases). Germline assignment: CDR1 MNHNS and CDR2 SASEGT. With 6 bases removed from V and 3 bases from J, the gap between germline ends came to 13 bases. The CDR3 loop spans 14 amino acids. The CDR3: CASSRRRGTDTQYF. The CDR3 DNA follows: TGTGCCAGCAGCCGACGACGCGGGACAGATACGCAGTATTTT.

The V and J genes are TRBV9 and TRBJ1-2; the D gene is possibly TRBD1 (5 bases). This CDR3 is built from 14 residues. Germline V gene lookup returns CDR1 SGDLS and CDR2 YYNGEE. V shed 4 bases and J shed 3 bases, with 13 bases lying between them. For the CDR3, the DNA is TGTGCCAGCAGCCCTCGTCGAGGGGACTATGGCTACACCTTC. It is translated as CASSPRRGDYGYTF.

The count of this clonotype is one. A read error is possible here, since a much larger clone lies one base away. CDR3 region: CASSGTGKALHYGYTF. DNA of the CDR3: TGTGCCAGCAGTGGGACAGGGAAAGCCTTGCACTATGGCTACACCTTC. The gene calls are TRBV2 and TRBJ1-2, with TRBD1 matching 8 bases. There are 16 residues in the CDR3. The V and J ends lost 4 bases and 3 bases, in that order; junction bases with no gene match: 10. Germline V gives CDR1 SNHLY, CDR2 FYNNEI.

The chain joins TRBV25-1 to TRBJ2-5, with D unresolved. Germline V gives CDR1 MGHDK, CDR2 SYGVNS. The CDR3 spans 14 residues. V lost 1 base to trimming and J lost 5 bases, with 11 bases between them. The CDR3 sequence: CASSEFIGQETQYF. The CDR3 DNA reads TGTGCCAGCAGTGAATTTATAGGTCAGGAGACCCAGTACTTC.

This clonotype occurred many times. The V and J genes are TRBV12-3 or TRBV12-4 and TRBJ2-7, with TRBD2 matching 9 bases. This CDR3 has 14 amino acids. With 7 bases clipped from V and 4 bases from J, the junction kept 8 bases outside the gene matches. CDR3 coding DNA: TGTGCCAGCAATAGAGCGGGAGGTACGTACGAGCAGTACTTC. It yields the protein CASNRAGGTYEQYF.

In its sample, this clonotype was seen many times. The chain joins TRBV7-3 to TRBJ2-3; D is unresolved. Germline CDR1 and CDR2: SGHTA and FQGTGA. Trimming took 2 bases from V and 1 from J, leaving 10 bases between them. The CDR3 has 15 residues. The CDR3 protein is CASSLRKTGTDTQYF. CDR3 DNA sequence: TGTGCCAGCAGCTTACGGAAGACGGGCACAGATACGCAGTATTTT.

This clonotype was detected once. The germline gene is not matched at one end of the junction; a read error may be the cause. The J gene is TRBJ2-2, the V gene TRBV4-3, with TRBD2 identical over 7 bases. This CDR3 region has 14 residues. The germline V gene has CDR1 LGHNA and CDR2 YSLEER. CDR3 nucleotides: TGCGCCAGCAGACCTAGCGGCAAGAGCCGGGGAGCTGTTTTT. Translating gives CASRPSGKSRGAVF.

Of note for this clonotype: Just one base apart from a much larger clone, this may be a read error. The chain employs TRBV20-1 and TRBJ1-1; D might be TRBD1 (6 bases). V lost 3 bases and J lost 3, with 14 bases in between. The CDR3 has 14 amino acids. Germline V gene lookup returns CDR1 DFQATT and CDR2 SNEGSKA (reference sequence). The CDR3 is CSASRLQGHTEAFF. As DNA, the CDR3 is TGCAGTGCTAGTAGACTACAGGGCCACACTGAAGCTTTCTTT.

This clonotype was counted many times. This chain uses TRBV20-1 with TRBJ2-2; 10 nucleotides match TRBD2. The germline V gene has CDR1 DFQATT and CDR2 SNEGSKA (reference sequence). This CDR3 spans 17 amino acids. Trimming took 0 bases from V and 2 from J; bases not matched to a gene: 6. CDR3 sequence reads: CSARDPLAGANTGELFF. CDR3 nucleotides: TGCAGTGCTAGAGATCCTCTAGCGGGAGCCAACACCGGGGAGCTGTTTTTT.

This clonotype was observed a single time. The chain joins TRBV5-4 to TRBJ2-7, with a tentative D call TRBD1 (6 bases). Trimming cost V 3 bases and J 3 bases, with 13 bases left between them. Looked up from germline, CDR1 is SGHNT and CDR2 is YYREEE (reference sequence). The CDR3 totals 14 residues. CDR3 sequence: CASSSGDNLYEQYF. The CDR3, as DNA: TGTGCCAGCAGCTCTGGGGACAACCTCTACGAGCAGTACTTC.